Sequencing of this T cell receptor (beta chain) was carried out in a study of T cells in Graves' hyperthyroidism and ophthalmopathy. Study conclusions and caveats: Clonotypes that were expanded in thyroid above 0.001 mostly appeared in blood too.

Amplification targeted TCR beta CDR3 regions from RNA transcripts. An initial round of RT-PCR targeting the TCR CDR3 relied on the HTBI primer set. TCRdb ran MiXCR on the multiplex PCR reads and lists one entry per CDR3 protein. This sample has fewer than 550,000 distinct CDR3 sequences, with roughly 24% found just once. The CDR3 covers 15 residues. CDR1 is MNHEY and CDR2 is SMNVEV in the germline V gene (reference sequence). The V segment lost 4 bases and the J segment 4 bases; nucleotides outside the gene matches: 5. The study left out patients who had uncontrolled infection, other autoimmune disease, pregnancy or lactation. A note on this clonotype: Antigen unknown.

Sequenced input: blood. This receptor was identified in a woman aged 30 to 39 with Graves' ophthalmopathy. The rearrangement links TRBV27 to TRBJ2-2; 8 nucleotides line up with TRBD1. The CDR3 protein is CASSSQGEVTGELFF. The CDR3 bases are TGTGCCAGCAGTTCACAGGGGGAGGTCACCGGGGAGCTGTTTTTT.